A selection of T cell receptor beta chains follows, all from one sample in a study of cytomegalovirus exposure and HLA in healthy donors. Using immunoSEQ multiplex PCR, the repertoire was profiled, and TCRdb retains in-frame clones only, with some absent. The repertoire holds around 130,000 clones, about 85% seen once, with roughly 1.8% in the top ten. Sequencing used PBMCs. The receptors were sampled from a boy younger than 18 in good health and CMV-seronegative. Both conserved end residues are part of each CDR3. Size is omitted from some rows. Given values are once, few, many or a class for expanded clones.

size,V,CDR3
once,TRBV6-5,CASSYSTSGGEQYF
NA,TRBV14,CASSHSRGSSYEQYF
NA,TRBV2,CASMRTPDQPQHF
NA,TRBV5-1,CATSSGSGYEQYF
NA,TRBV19,CASSRVAGVNTEAFF
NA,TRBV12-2,CASRLPTISYEQYF
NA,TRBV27,CASRTGTGINYGYTF
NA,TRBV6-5,CASSSDRAQPQHF
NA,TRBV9,CASSVEAGANYEQYF
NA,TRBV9,CASSDEQDEQYF
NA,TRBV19,CASSIEGAQNYGYTF
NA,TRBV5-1,CASSLGTGGETQYF
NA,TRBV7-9,CASSLGASDHEQFF
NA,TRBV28,CASSLAPNEQFF
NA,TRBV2,CASRTRDRANEKLFF
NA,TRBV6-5,CASMGGSRELFF
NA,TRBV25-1,CASTSDYSNQPQHF
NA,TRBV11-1,CASSLLGGSTDTQYF
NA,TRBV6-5,CASSTSGTGRNEQYF
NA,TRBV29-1,CSVDLSGRSYNEQFF
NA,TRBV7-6,CASSPARQGGQPQHF
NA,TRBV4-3,CASSQDPGTGNYGYTF
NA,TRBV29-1,CSVVLAGGRSEQFF
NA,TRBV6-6,CASSGTPNTGELFF
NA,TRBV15,CATSRGTGTEETQYF
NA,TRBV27,CASSLSGGLGYTF
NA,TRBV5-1,CASSLAGTVLEAFF
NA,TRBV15,CATSRDWSGEQFF
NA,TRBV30,CAWSVGLAGWNEQFF
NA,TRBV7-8,CASTDRGLGTEAFF
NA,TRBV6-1,CASIQGLTDTQYF
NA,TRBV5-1,CASSFWPEGDNTGNTIYF
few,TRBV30,CACPTPGRGDGYTF
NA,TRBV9,CASSVGGGEETQYF
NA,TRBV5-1,CASSMTSGTDEQYF
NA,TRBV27,CASSLSTGGIYEQYF
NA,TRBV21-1,CVPPGTSPSGELFF
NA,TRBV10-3,CAVTTGHGVTEAFF
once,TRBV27,CASSSNDRVSGYTF
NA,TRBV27,CASSLKGLAAYNEQFF
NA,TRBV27,CASSLAGVQGTQYF
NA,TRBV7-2,CASSEGSGTDTQYF
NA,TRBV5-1,CASRVETRRDEQYF
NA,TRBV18,CASSGGLAASGETQYF
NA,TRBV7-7,CASSTGLAGSTDTQYF
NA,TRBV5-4,CASSPGRGFQETQYF
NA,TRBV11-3,CASSLGGRGTGSNTEAFF
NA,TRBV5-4,CASSTSAGGNTGELFF
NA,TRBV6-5,CASRAYREYEQYF
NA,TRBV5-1,CASSSGVLGTGELFF
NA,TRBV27,CASQRTSGFYEQYF
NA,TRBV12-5,CASGLSTGLNIQYF
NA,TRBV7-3,CASSLNRAGELFF
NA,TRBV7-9,CASSLPGYEQYF